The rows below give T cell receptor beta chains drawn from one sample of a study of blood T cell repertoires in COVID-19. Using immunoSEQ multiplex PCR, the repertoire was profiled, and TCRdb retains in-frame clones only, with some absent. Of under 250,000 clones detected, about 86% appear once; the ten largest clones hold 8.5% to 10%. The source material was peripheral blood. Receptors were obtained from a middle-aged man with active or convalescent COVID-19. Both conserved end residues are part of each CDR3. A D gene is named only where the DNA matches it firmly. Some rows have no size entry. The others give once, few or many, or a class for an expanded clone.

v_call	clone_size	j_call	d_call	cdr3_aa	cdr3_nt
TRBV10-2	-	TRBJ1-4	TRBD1	CASSIGMTGGGEKLFF	TGCGCCAGCAGTATAGGGATGACAGGGGGCGGAGAAAAACTGTTTTTT
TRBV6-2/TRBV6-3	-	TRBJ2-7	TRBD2	CASSSTSGRPGEQYF	TGTGCCAGCAGTTCGACTAGCGGGAGACCTGGGGAGCAGTACTTC
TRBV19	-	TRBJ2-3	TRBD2	CASSIGLAGGTDTQYF	TGTGCCAGTAGTATAGGACTAGCGGGGGGCACAGATACGCAGTATTTT
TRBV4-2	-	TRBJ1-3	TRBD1	CASRPRGASSGNTIYF	TGTGCCAGCAGGCCCAGGGGGGCGAGCTCTGGAAACACCATATATTTT
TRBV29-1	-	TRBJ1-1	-	CSVNGGAGGDTEAFF	TGCAGCGTCAATGGGGGGGCGGGAGGTGACACTGAAGCTTTCTTT
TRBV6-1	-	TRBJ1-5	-	CASSEGPIVNQPQHF	TGTGCCAGCAGTGAAGGGCCCATCGTCAATCAGCCCCAGCATTTT
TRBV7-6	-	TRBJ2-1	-	CASSLEANGGYNEQFF	TGTGCCAGCAGCTTAGAAGCTAACGGGGGCTACAATGAGCAGTTCTTC
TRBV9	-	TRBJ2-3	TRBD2	CASSPMGSGRSTDTQYF	TGTGCCAGCAGTCCTATGGGAAGCGGGAGGTCAACAGATACGCAGTATTTT
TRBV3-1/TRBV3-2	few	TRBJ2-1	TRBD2	CASSHGTSGGTNEQFF	TGTGCCAGCAGCCATGGGACTAGCGGGGGAACAAATGAGCAGTTCTTC
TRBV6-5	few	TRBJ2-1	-	CATYEGGVTNEQFF	TGTGCCACGTACGAGGGGGGGGTTACCAATGAGCAGTTCTTC
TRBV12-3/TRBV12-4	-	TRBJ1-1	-	CASSLSMNTEAFF	TGTGCCAGCAGTTTATCAATGAACACTGAAGCTTTCTTT
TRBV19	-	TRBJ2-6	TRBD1	CASTPGQGLSGANVLTF	TGTGCCAGTACCCCGGGACAGGGTCTCTCTGGGGCCAACGTCCTGACTTTC
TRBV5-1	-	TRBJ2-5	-	CASSRPDSQETQYF	TGCGCCAGCAGCAGACCCGACAGCCAAGAGACCCAGTACTTC
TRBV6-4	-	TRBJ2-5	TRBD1	CASSVAGGETQYF	TGTGCCAGCAGTGTAGCAGGGGGAGAGACCCAGTACTTC
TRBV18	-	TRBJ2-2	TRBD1	CASSGQHTGELFF	TGTGCCAGCTCGGGACAGCACACCGGGGAGCTGTTTTTT
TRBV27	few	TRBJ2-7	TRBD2	CASRPKAGGFYEQYF	TGTGCCAGCAGACCCAAGGCGGGGGGTTTTTACGAGCAGTACTTC
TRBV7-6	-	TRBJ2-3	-	CASSSGGAGGPVRAQYF	TGTGCCAGCAGCTCCGGGGGGGCAGGGGGACCCGTTCGCGCGCAGTATTTT
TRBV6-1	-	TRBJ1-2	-	CASSEGLANGYTF	TGTGCCAGCAGTGAAGGTTTAGCGAACGGCTACACCTTC
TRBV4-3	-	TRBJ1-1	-	CASSLGGSTEAFF	TGCGCCAGCAGCCTGGGAGGCAGTACTGAAGCTTTCTTT
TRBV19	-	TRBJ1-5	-	CASSARINQPQHF	TGTGCCAGTAGCGCCAGGATCAATCAGCCCCAGCATTTT
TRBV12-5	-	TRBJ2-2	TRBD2	CASGRGTSGTTGELFF	TGTGCTAGTGGCCGCGGGACTAGCGGGACTACCGGGGAGCTGTTTTTT
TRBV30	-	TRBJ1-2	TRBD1	CACSGGGGGYTF	TGTGCCTGTTCAGGGGGCGGTGGTGGCTACACCTTC
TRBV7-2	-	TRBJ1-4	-	CASSSQTGGNEKLFF	TGTGCCAGCAGCTCCCAGACCGGGGGGAATGAAAAACTGTTTTTT
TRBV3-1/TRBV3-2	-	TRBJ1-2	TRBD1	CASSQQGAGGYTF	TGTGCCAGCAGCCAACAGGGGGCTGGTGGCTACACCTTC
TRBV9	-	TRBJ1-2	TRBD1	CASSGQAANYGYTF	TGTGCCAGCAGTGGACAGGCCGCTAACTATGGCTACACCTTC
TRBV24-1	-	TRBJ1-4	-	CATSDEQLEKLFF	TGTGCCACCAGTGACGAGCAACTTGAAAAACTGTTTTTT
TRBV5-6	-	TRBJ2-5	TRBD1	CASSPGQGRETQYF	TGTGCCAGCAGCCCTGGACAGGGGCGGGAGACCCAGTACTTC
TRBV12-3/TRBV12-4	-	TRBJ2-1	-	CASRLYVEQFF	TGTGCCAGCAGGCTATATGTTGAGCAGTTCTTC
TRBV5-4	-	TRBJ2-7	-	CASSLFQGRGAHEQYF	TGTGCCAGCAGCTTGTTTCAGGGCAGGGGGGCCCACGAGCAGTACTTC
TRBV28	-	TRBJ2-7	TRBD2	CASSLGGSSYEQYF	TGTGCCAGCAGTTTGGGCGGGAGCTCCTACGAGCAGTACTTC
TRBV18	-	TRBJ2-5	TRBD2	CASSPQLAGETQYF	TGTGCCAGCTCACCACAACTAGCGGGAGAGACCCAGTACTTC
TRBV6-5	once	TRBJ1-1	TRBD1	CASSSGQGKAFF	TGTGCCAGCAGTTCCGGACAGGGCAAAGCTTTCTTT
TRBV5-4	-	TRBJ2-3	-	CASSQDTDTQYF	TGTGCCAGCAGCCAGGACACAGATACGCAGTATTTT
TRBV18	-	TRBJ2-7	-	CASSVLGTTQGDEQYF	TGTGCCAGCTCCGTTTTGGGTACCACCCAAGGGGACGAGCAGTACTTC
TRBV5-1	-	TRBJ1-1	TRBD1	CASSTDRMNTEAFF	TGCGCCAGCAGTACGGACAGGATGAACACTGAAGCTTTCTTT
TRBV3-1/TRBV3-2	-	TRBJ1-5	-	CASSQGANSNQPQHF	TGTGCCAGCAGCCAGGGGGCGAACAGCAATCAGCCCCAGCATTTT
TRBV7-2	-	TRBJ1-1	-	CASTPREGWTEAFF	TGTGCCAGCACCCCCCGGGAGGGATGGACTGAAGCTTTCTTT
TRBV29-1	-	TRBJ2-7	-	CSVGQGQHEQYF	TGCAGCGTTGGGCAGGGGCAGCACGAGCAGTACTTC
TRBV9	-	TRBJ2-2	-	CASSTQPTGELFF	TGTGCCAGCAGCACTCAACCCACCGGGGAGCTGTTTTTT
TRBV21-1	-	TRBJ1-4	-	CASSKMTGVNEKLFF	TGTGCCAGCAGCAAAATGACAGGGGTTAATGAAAAACTGTTTTTT
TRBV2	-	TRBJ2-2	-	CASTGTTLNTGELFF	TGTGCCAGCACGGGAACCACTCTGAACACCGGGGAGCTGTTTTTT
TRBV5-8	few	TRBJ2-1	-	CASSLDGGFYNEQFF	TGTGCCAGCAGCTTGGATGGGGGCTTCTACAATGAGCAGTTCTTC
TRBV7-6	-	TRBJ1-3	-	CASSLEGEGNTIYF	TGTGCCAGCAGCTTAGAAGGGGAAGGAAACACCATATATTTT
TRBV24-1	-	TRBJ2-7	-	CATEAGNSYEQYF	TGTGCCACCGAGGCAGGGAATTCCTACGAGCAGTACTTC
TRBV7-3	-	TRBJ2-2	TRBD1	CASSLTGVGELFF	TGTGCCAGCAGCCTCACAGGGGTCGGGGAGCTGTTTTTT
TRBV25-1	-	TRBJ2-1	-	CASEAPRGYNEQFF	TGTGCCAGCGAAGCCCCTAGGGGGTACAATGAGCAGTTCTTC
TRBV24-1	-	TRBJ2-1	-	CATSGVQGSFVNEQFF	TGTGCCACCAGTGGTGTCCAGGGTTCCTTTGTCAATGAGCAGTTCTTC